Given below is one T cell receptor (beta chain) in context. There were no patients who had received any treatment before thyroid surgery. The data were taken from a study of metastatic and nonmetastatic thyroid tumors. How the authors handled the data: A classifier of distant metastasis in papillary thyroid cancer was built from CDR3 differences (across clinicopathological groups). TCRdb re-called the PCR reads via MiXCR. The authors' filters were not applied to this entry. The table lists over 25,000 clones, roughly 15% of them singletons. Germline V gene lookup returns CDR1 SGHAT and CDR2 FQNNGV. The CDR3 has 17 residues. V gave up 5 bases and J gave up 0 bases, with 18 bases separating them.

This TCR came from a male donor with papillary thyroid cancer or a benign thyroid nodule (not recorded which). Some clones in this sample may be carry-over from other donors' samples. The chain combines TRBV11-2 with TRBJ2-3, with TRBD2 as a possible D gene (5 bases). The sequencing sample was made of blood. Written as DNA, the CDR3 is TGTGCCAGCAGCCCTATTCTTAGGAGCGGTAGCACAGATACGCAGTATTTT. Translation gives CASSPILRSGSTDTQYF.